The 5 T cell receptor beta chains given below trace back to one sample, sequenced in a study of Ad26.COV2.S vaccination and SARS-CoV-2 variants. Libraries were prepared by immunoSEQ multiplex PCR; TCRdb keeps only in-frame clonotypes and omits some of them. The table records about 440,000 clones, less than 95% of them present only once. Treatment of the sample: roughly 19 received Ad26.COV2.S at low or high dose, single or two shots; about 5 received placebo; per-sample allocation not given. Sample collection was performed on day 63 after the first vaccine or placebo injection. The specimen was peripheral blood, collected in a trial of Ad26.COV2.S vaccine versus placebo. All receptors come from a person aged 18-60 years who received the Ad26.COV2.S COVID-19 vaccine or a placebo.

The CDR3 DNA is TGCGCCAGCAGCCAAGAGGGCAGGGTTGGACAGCCCCAGCATTTT. Protein product: CASSQEGRVGQPQHF. The chain has TRBV4-1 and TRBJ1-5, with D perhaps matching TRBD1 (5 bases). Germline assignment: CDR1 MGHRA and CDR2 YSYEKL. V was pared by 0 bases and J by 7 bases, with 13 bases between. The CDR3 runs to 15 residues.

V usage is TRBV19 and J usage is TRBJ2-7, with TRBD1 matching over 7 bases. Germline assignment: CDR1 LNHDA and CDR2 SQIVND (reference sequence). V was clipped by 1 base and J by 3 bases; unmatched bases: 3. CDR3 size: 14 residues. The DNA of the CDR3 is TGTGCCAGTAGTATAGCCGGACAGGTCTACGAGCAGTACTTC. Its translation: CASSIAGQVYEQYF.

The rearrangement links TRBV19 to TRBJ1-6; unclear D gene. The V gene's germline CDR1 is LNHDA and CDR2 SQIVND (reference sequence). Trimming left V 9 bases short and J 7 bases short, with 10 bases between. CDR3 length equals 12 residues. The CDR3: CASRTGNSPLHF. In DNA form, the CDR3 reads TGTGCCAGCAGGACGGGAAATTCACCCCTCCACTTT.

J is TRBJ1-2 and V is TRBV3-1 (or the pseudogene TRBV3-2); TRBD1 might be the D (6 bases). The CDR3 runs to 12 residues. Germline CDR1 is LGHDT and CDR2 is YNNKEL (reference sequence). V was clipped by 4 bases and J by 5 bases, with 8 bases between them. CDR3: CASSLQGYGYTF. The DNA of the CDR3 is TGTGCCAGCAGCCTTCAGGGGTATGGCTACACCTTC.

This sequence joins TRBV6-5 and TRBJ2-2, with D tentatively TRBD2 (5 bases). Looked up from germline, CDR1 is MNHEY and CDR2 is SVGAGI. The CDR3 contains 15 residues. Trimming pared 0 bases from V and 7 bases from J, leaving 12 bases between. The chain's CDR3 is CASSYSEGIYGELFF. CDR3 DNA sequence: TGTGCCAGCAGTTACTCCGAGGGAATTTACGGGGAGCTGTTTTTT.